This T cell receptor (beta chain) was recovered during a study of CD8 T cells in Susac syndrome. Germline lookup yields CDR1 SGHRS and CDR2 YFSETQ. The CDR3 is made up of 14 amino acids. J gave up 6 bases and V 4 bases, and 3 bases lay outside the gene matches. About 0.5 to 1 ug RNA was reverse transcribed with random hexamers. TCRdb recomputed calls from the immunoSEQ multiplex PCR reads with MiXCR, one row per CDR3 protein. The sample consists of approximately 75,000 distinct CDR3 sequences, approximately 95% of them appearing once. This TCR was sampled from a human donor in good health. This sequence joins TRBV5-1 and TRBJ1-6; 8 bases align to TRBD1. The sequenced sample consisted of CD8+ T cells from PBMCs. CDR3 region: CASSLTGANSPLHF. The CDR3, as DNA: TGCGCCAGCAGCCTGACAGGGGCTAATTCACCCCTCCACTTT.